This entry lists 10 T cell receptor beta chains sequenced from one sample in a study of cytomegalovirus exposure and HLA in healthy donors. The PCR had 60 Vbeta and 13 Jbeta primers. Generated by immunoSEQ multiplex PCR, the TCRdb table keeps only in-frame clones and is missing some. The sample records roughly 110,000 clones, over 55% being singletons. Material for sequencing was PBMCs. These receptor sequences come from a female donor in good health and CMV-seronegative.

This clone was seen a handful of times. In nucleotides, the CDR3 is TGCGCCAGCAGTATAAGGGGAGGAAACACCATATATTTT. It encodes CASSIRGGNTIYF. The V and J genes are TRBV23-1 and TRBJ1-3, with D possibly being TRBD1 (5 bases). TRBV23-1 qualifies as an ORF whose function is uncertain. There are 13 residues in the CDR3. The ends were cut back, 5 bases at V and 4 bases at J, with 9 bases in the middle.

V and J are TRBV9 and TRBJ2-3, with D possibly matching TRBD2 (6 bases). The CDR3 length is 14 residues. The V and J ends lost 3 bases and 8 bases respectively, with 16 bases between them. CDR1 and CDR2 from the germline V gene are SGDLS and YYNGEE. CDR3 sequence (DNA): TGTGCCAGCAGCGCGGACTATGGGGCAGGTACGCAGTATTTT. Protein product: CASSADYGAGTQYF.

The chain joins TRBV1 to TRBJ2-7; TRBD1 is the table's D call, not checked against the DNA. TRBV1 is a listed pseudogene. The CDR3 spans 12 residues. The CDR3 sequence is CTSVVGCCEQYF. Here the CDR3 DNA reads TGCACATCTGTAGTGGGCTGTTGCGAGCAGTACTTC.

The V call is TRBV28, the J call TRBJ2-1, with a possible D match to TRBD1 (6 bases). The V end was cut by 5 bases, the J end by 7 bases, with 18 bases between. Germline lookup yields CDR1 MDHEN and CDR2 SYDVKM. The length of the CDR3 is 15 residues. The CDR3 DNA sequence: TGTGCCAGCAGTCCGTTTTGGACCACAGGGAATGAGCAGTTCTTC. It translates to CASSPFWTTGNEQFF.

This clone was detected only a few times. This chain connects TRBV28 to TRBJ2-1, with D hard to call. V lost 4 bases to trimming and J lost 0 bases, with 25 bases between them. CDR3 length equals 20 residues. CDR1 and CDR2 from the germline V gene are MDHEN and SYDVKM. For the CDR3, the DNA is TGTGCCAGCAGTTCGACCCTCTTTTCATCCTTGAGGCCCTCCTACAATGAGCAGTTCTTC. Amino acids: CASSSTLFSSLRPSYNEQFF.

The chain couples TRBV7-9 to TRBJ2-3; D perhaps matches TRBD2 (7 bases). The CDR3 extends over 13 amino acids. CDR1 and CDR2 (germline): SEHNR, FQNEAQ (reference sequence). The V gene lost 5 bases and the J gene lost 3 bases, with 9 bases spanning the gap. The CDR3 sequence: CASSEGGTDTQYF. CDR3 in DNA: TGTGCCAGCAGCGAGGGGGGGACAGATACGCAGTATTTT.

This sequence joins TRBV7-8 and TRBJ2-7; D might be TRBD1 (6 bases). CDR3 size: 13 residues. Trimming took 2 bases from V and 4 from J, leaving 9 bases between them. Looked up from germline, CDR1 is SGHVS and CDR2 is FQNEAQ. The CDR3 DNA follows: TGTGCCAGCAGCTTAATACAGGGATACGAGCAGTACTTC. Translation gives CASSLIQGYEQYF.

The chain has TRBV5-5 and TRBJ2-2, with D perhaps TRBD2 (6 bases). CDR1 and CDR2 (germline): SGHKS, YYEKEE (reference sequence). Trimming stripped 0 bases from V and 6 bases from J, with 12 bases between. The CDR3 extends over 15 amino acids. The CDR3 loop reads CASSLGGRRAGELFF. CDR3 DNA: TGTGCCAGCAGCTTGGGAGGTCGGAGGGCCGGGGAGCTGTTTTTT.

V and J are TRBV7-9 and TRBJ2-3; 9 bases match TRBD2. Germline loops: CDR1 SEHNR, CDR2 FQNEAQ (reference sequence). This CDR3 spans 16 amino acids. V lost 4 bases, J lost 1 base, and 6 bases stayed unmatched. The CDR3 region has the DNA TGTGCCAGCAGCTCTGCTAGCGGGACAGGCACAGATACGCAGTATTTT. As protein: CASSSASGTGTDTQYF. Supplemented by reference TRBV7-9 and TRBJ2-3, the full variable domain reads DTGVSQNPRHKITKRGQNVTFRCDPISEHNRLYWYRQTLGQGPEFLTYFQNEAQLEKSRLLSDRFSAERPKGSFSTLEIQRTEQGDSAMYLCASSSASGTGTDTQYFGPGTRLTVL.

This clone was observed a handful of times. The chain recombines TRBV6-6 with TRBJ1-1; TRBD1 aligns across 10 bases. Germline CDR1 and CDR2: MNHNY and SVGAGI (reference sequence). With V trimmed by 6 bases and J by 6 bases, 10 bases remained unmatched. The CDR3 has 15 amino acids. Written as DNA, the CDR3 is TGTGCCAGCAGACAGACAGGGGGCGCTCCCTCTGAAGCTTTCTTT. This gives the protein CASRQTGGAPSEAFF.